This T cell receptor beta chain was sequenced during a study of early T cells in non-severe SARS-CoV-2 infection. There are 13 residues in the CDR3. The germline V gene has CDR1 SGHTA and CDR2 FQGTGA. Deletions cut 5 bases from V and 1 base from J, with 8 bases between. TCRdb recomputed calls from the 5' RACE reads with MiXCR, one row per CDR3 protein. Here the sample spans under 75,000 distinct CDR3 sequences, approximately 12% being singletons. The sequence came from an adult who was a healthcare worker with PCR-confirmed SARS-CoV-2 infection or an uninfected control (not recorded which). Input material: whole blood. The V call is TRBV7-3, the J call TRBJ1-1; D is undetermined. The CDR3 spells CASSSWPNTEAFF. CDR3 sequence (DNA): TGTGCCAGCAGCAGTTGGCCGAACACTGAAGCTTTCTTT.